The 25 T cell receptor beta chains given below trace back to one sample, sequenced in a study of shared clonotypes between healthy human individuals. Here immunoSEQ multiplex PCR was the method, and the copy in TCRdb shows in-frame clones only, minus some. The table records nearly 1 million clones, about 80% of them present only once. Source material: memory CD4+ T cells sorted from blood. Documented subset: CD45RA-negative fraction. These receptors all stem from a man aged 18-30 years in good health.

This clone was observed a few times. The chain combines TRBV5-4 with TRBJ1-4; unclear D gene. Germline-derived CDR1 and CDR2 are SGHNT and YYREEE (reference sequence). The V and J ends lost 2 bases and 2 bases respectively, with 13 bases between them. The CDR3 covers 16 residues. CDR3 loop: CASSLGGKRTNEKLFF. The CDR3 coding sequence is TGTGCCAGCAGCTTAGGAGGGAAAAGGACTAATGAAAAACTGTTTTTT.

This clone was detected only once. This sequence joins TRBV18 and TRBJ1-1, with TRBD1 identical over 7 bases. The length of the CDR3 is 16 residues. Germline V gene sequence: CDR1 KGHSH, CDR2 LQKENI. Unmatched junction bases numbered 15, after V lost 5 bases and J lost 6 bases. CDR3 in amino acids: CASSSVSGRGGSEAFF. As DNA, the CDR3 is TGTGCCAGCTCATCCGTCAGTGGACGAGGGGGCTCTGAAGCTTTCTTT.

This rearrangement joins TRBV7-2 to TRBJ2-7; D perhaps matches TRBD2 (5 bases). Trimming pared 5 bases from V and 2 bases from J, leaving 16 bases between. The V gene's germline CDR1 is SGHTA and CDR2 FQGNSA. The CDR3 length is 15 residues. CDR3 coding DNA: TGTGCCAGCAGCCCCGGCTCGGGAACAACCTACGAGCAGTACTTC. It specifies CASSPGSGTTYEQYF. Using reference TRBV7-2 and TRBJ2-7 for the parts outside the CDR3, the full variable domain is GAGVSQSPSNKVTEKGKDVELRCDPISGHTALYWYRQSLGQGLEFLIYFQGNSAPDKSGLPSDRFSAERTGGSVSTLTIQRTQQEDSAVYLCASSPGSGTTYEQYFGPGTRLTVT.

This rearrangement joins TRBV10-3 to TRBJ1-4, with 8 bases fitting TRBD1. V gave up 3 bases and J gave up 3 bases; unmatched junction bases: 0. Germline loops: CDR1 ENHRY, CDR2 SYGVKD. The CDR3 has 14 residues. This chain's CDR3 is CAISDRGPNEKLFF. The CDR3 coding sequence is TGTGCCATCAGTGACAGGGGGCCTAATGAAAAACTGTTTTTT.

The J gene is TRBJ2-5, the V gene TRBV5-3, with D possibly being TRBD2 (5 bases). TRBV5-3 counts as an open reading frame of uncertain function. The CDR3 consists of 17 residues. Trimming pared 0 bases from V and 3 bases from J, leaving 18 bases between. The CDR3 coding sequence is TGTGCCAGAAGCTTGGACGGGCGGGCCTGTACCAAAGAGACCCAGTACTTC. It is translated as CARSLDGRACTKETQYF.

The sample holds a few counts of this clone. V usage is TRBV29-1 and J usage is TRBJ1-2, with TRBD1 as a possible D gene (5 bases). Trimming left V 1 base short and J 3 bases short, with 15 bases between. CDR1 SQVTM and CDR2 ANQGSEA come from the germline V gene. The CDR3 is 15 residues long. CDR3 nucleotide sequence: TGCAGCGTTGAAGCAAAGGGGTTTTGGGACTATGGCTACACCTTC. This gives the protein CSVEAKGFWDYGYTF.

This chain connects TRBV5-1 to TRBJ1-2; weak D call: TRBD1 (6 bases). Trimming removed 7 bases at V and 4 bases at J, with 26 bases between. The CDR3 spans 17 residues. The germline V gene encodes CDR1 SGHRS and CDR2 YFSETQ. The CDR3 bases are TGCGCCAGCTTTAACGAAATGGGGGCAGATGGGAGCTATGGCTACACCTTC. Encoded protein: CASFNEMGADGSYGYTF.

The CDR3 DNA reads as TGTGCCAGCAGCTCATGGGGTGGAGCTTTCTTT. Translation gives CASSSWGGAFF. This chain uses TRBV5-8 with TRBJ1-1; D is unresolved. Deletions cut 3 bases from V and 10 bases from J, with 10 bases between. The V gene's germline CDR1 is SGHTS and CDR2 YDEGEE. CDR3 length: 11 residues.

As regards this clone: Since a far larger clone is one base different, this is likely a read error. This same CDR3 is encoded by further DNA sequences in the sample. This chain uses TRBV6-5 with TRBJ2-3; no clear D gene. Looked up from germline, CDR1 is MNHEY and CDR2 is SVGAGI. The CDR3 totals 11 residues. The V end was cut by 6 bases, the J end by 5 bases, with 6 bases between. CDR3 nucleotides: TGTGCCAGCAGCTCCAGAGATACGCAGTATTTT. It encodes CASSSRDTQYF.

This chain connects TRBV21-1 to TRBJ1-4. TRBV21-1 is a pseudogene. There are 16 residues in the CDR3. The CDR3 coding sequence is TGTGCCAGCAGCAAAAGCGGCGAAGGGTCTAATGAAAAACTGTTTTTT. Protein sequence: CASSKSGEGSNEKLFF.

This clone showed up just a few times. This chain joins TRBV5-6 and TRBJ1-1; tentative D call: TRBD1 (6 bases). The CDR3 has 13 residues. Germline V gene lookup returns CDR1 SGHDT and CDR2 YYEEEE. The V gene lost 5 bases and the J gene lost 3 bases, with 11 bases spanning the gap. The CDR3 region has the DNA TGTGCCAGCAGGTCGTCAGGGGACACTGAAGCTTTCTTT. The encoded protein is CASRSSGDTEAFF.

The genes are TRBV28 and TRBJ1-5; D is undetermined. Trimming took off 2 bases at V and 7 bases at J, with 12 bases between the two ends. Per the germline V gene, CDR1 is MDHEN and CDR2 is SYDVKM. The CDR3 contains 14 residues. The CDR3 coding sequence is TGTGCCAGCAGTTTAAGTAACTCGGGCCAGCCCCAGCATTTT. Translating it yields CASSLSNSGQPQHF.

The J gene is TRBJ2-2, the V gene TRBV15; TRBD1 aligns across 9 bases. Germline assignment: CDR1 LNHNV and CDR2 YYDKDF (reference sequence). This CDR3 comprises 16 residues. The trim removed 1 base at V and 0 bases at J, leaving 0 bases unmatched. The CDR3 DNA reads as TGTGCCACCAGCAGAGGGACAGGGGCGAACACCGGGGAGCTGTTTTTT. Translating it yields CATSRGTGANTGELFF.

The J gene is TRBJ2-7, the V gene TRBV7-2; 7 bases align to TRBD2. Germline-derived CDR1 and CDR2 are SGHTA and FQGNSA. The CDR3 length is 15 residues. J lost 2 bases, V lost 5 bases, and 9 bases had no gene match. For the CDR3, the DNA is TGTGCCAGCAGCCCCCTCGGGCGGGGGACCTACGAGCAGTACTTC. This translates into CASSPLGRGTYEQYF.

The CDR3 nucleotides are TGTGCCAGCAGCTTAAAGGGGGGCGGCAATGAAAAACTGTTTTTT. Translation gives CASSLKGGGNEKLFF. The chain uses TRBV7-9 and TRBJ1-4, with TRBD1 as a possible D gene (6 bases). There are 15 residues in the CDR3. Trimming shortened V by 2 bases and J by 5 bases, and 12 bases separated the two germline ends. Germline CDR1 and CDR2: SEHNR and FQNEAQ (reference sequence).

The chain carries TRBV27 and TRBJ2-3; D unresolved. V was cut by 3 bases and J by 0 bases, with 10 bases left in between. The CDR3 length is 15 residues. CDR1 is MNHEY, CDR2 SMNVEV, per germline (reference sequence). CDR3 sequence reads: CASSFRVGSTDTQYF. For the CDR3, the DNA is TGTGCCAGCAGTTTCCGGGTGGGTAGCACAGATACGCAGTATTTT.

The chain combines TRBV11-2 with TRBJ2-3; D is ambiguous. Trimming pared 5 bases from V and 6 bases from J, leaving 12 bases between. CDR3 length: 13 amino acids. Germline V gene sequence: CDR1 SGHAT, CDR2 FQNNGV. The CDR3 protein is CASSLPLADTQYF. The CDR3 nucleotides are TGTGCCAGCAGCCTTCCCCTGGCCGATACGCAGTATTTT.

The chain employs TRBV6-6 and TRBJ1-1; TRBD1 matches at 7 bases. The ends lost 6 bases at V and 7 bases at J; junction bases unmatched: 5. This CDR3 comprises 12 residues. Germline V gene data show CDR1 as MNHNY and CDR2 as SVGAGI (reference sequence). CDR3 DNA sequence: TGTGCCAGCAGACCACAGGGGAGTGAAGCTTTCTTT. Its protein is CASRPQGSEAFF.

The V and J genes are TRBV2 and TRBJ1-2; 9 bases line up with TRBD1. The trim removed 4 bases at V and 4 bases at J, leaving 4 bases unmatched. The CDR3 runs 14 residues. Germline V gives CDR1 SNHLY, CDR2 FYNNEI. The CDR3 DNA is TGTGCCAGCAGTGGACAGGGGGGCTCCTATGGCTACACCTTC. Its translation is CASSGQGGSYGYTF.

This clone was observed a handful of times. CDR3 sequence reads: CASSEEVRTLHF. Written as DNA, the CDR3 is TGTGCCAGCAGTGAGGAAGTCCGGACCCTCCACTTT. The rearrangement joins TRBV6-1 to TRBJ1-6; D uncertain. Trimming removed 3 bases at V and 14 bases at J, with 11 bases between. Germline assignment: CDR1 MNHNS and CDR2 SASEGT. The CDR3 length is 12 residues.

The V and J genes are TRBV5-1 and TRBJ2-5; D uncertain. CDR3 size: 12 residues. Germline V gene data show CDR1 as SGHRS and CDR2 as YFSETQ. V lost 0 bases to trimming and J lost 5 bases, with 5 bases between them. The CDR3 nucleotides read TGCGCCAGCAGCTTGGAATGGGAGACCCAGTACTTC. Its translation is CASSLEWETQYF. Based on the CDR3 plus reference TRBV5-1 and TRBJ2-5, the full variable domain is KAGVTQTPRYLIKTRGQQVTLSCSPISGHRSVSWYQQTPGQGLQFLFEYFSETQRNKGNFPGRFSGRQFSNSRSEMNVSTLELGDSALYLCASSLEWETQYFGPGTRLLVL.

The chain links TRBV4-1 to TRBJ1-2, with D possibly being TRBD1 (5 bases). This CDR3 is built from 17 residues. Germline-derived CDR1 and CDR2 are MGHRA and YSYEKL. The germline V and J ends were trimmed by 1 base and 4 bases, with 19 bases remaining between them. CDR3 DNA sequence: TGCGCCAGCAGCCAAGTAAACGTACCAGGGAGCCCCTATGGCTACACCTTC. Amino acid sequence: CASSQVNVPGSPYGYTF.

CDR3 sequence reads: CASTFSQGYDTEAFF. The CDR3 DNA reads TGTGCCAGCACCTTCTCACAGGGATACGACACTGAAGCTTTCTTT. The rearrangement links TRBV6-5 to TRBJ1-1; perhaps TRBD1 as D (6 bases). The CDR3 is made up of 15 amino acids. V was shortened by 7 bases and J by 3 bases, with 18 bases between the two germline ends. Germline CDR1 and CDR2: MNHEY and SVGAGI.

CDR3 bases: TGCGCCAGCAGCTATTCCGGGACAACCTACGAGCAGTACTTC. This gives the protein CASSYSGTTYEQYF. This chain joins TRBV5-1 and TRBJ2-7, with a weak D call TRBD1 (6 bases). The V gene lost 3 bases and the J gene lost 2 bases, with 12 bases spanning the gap. Germline assignment: CDR1 SGHRS and CDR2 YFSETQ. The CDR3 totals 14 residues.

The chain joins TRBV4-3 to TRBJ2-3; D could derive from TRBD1 or TRBD2 (5 bases each). The ends were cut back, 0 bases at V and 5 bases at J, with 30 bases in the middle. The CDR3 contains 21 residues. In germline, CDR1 is LGHNA, CDR2 YSLEER. Here the CDR3 reads CASSQDASPSSSGRLRDTQYF. The CDR3 DNA sequence: TGCGCCAGCAGCCAAGATGCCTCACCCTCGTCCTCGGGGCGGTTGAGAGATACGCAGTATTTT.